These 8 T cell receptor beta chains were all obtained from the same sample, sequenced in a study of breast tumors, draining lymph nodes, adjacent tissues. One entry per CDR3 protein, called by TCRdb with MiXCR from the multiplex PCR reads. The repertoire includes under 150,000 distinct CDR3 sequences, just under 20% of them detected once, and more than 3% sits in the top ten. Axillary draining lymph nodes of breast cancer patients supplied the node samples. Source material: axillary lymph node tissue. These receptors came from a female donor with breast cancer. Some clones in this sample may be carry-over from other donors' samples.

This clonotype showed up many times. This sequence joins TRBV2 and TRBJ2-3; 10 bases map to TRBD2. The V gene's germline CDR1 is SNHLY and CDR2 FYNNEI. V trimming: 4 bases; J trimming: 8 bases; junction bases outside the gene matches: 3. The CDR3 has 13 residues. The CDR3 spells CASSGVAGGTQYF. For the CDR3, the DNA is TGTGCCAGCAGTGGGGTAGCGGGAGGTACGCAGTATTTT.

In the case of this clonotype: A much larger clonotype is one base distant, so this may be a read error. The V and J genes are TRBV7-9 and TRBJ1-4, with D possibly TRBD1 on 6 matching bases. Looked up from germline, CDR1 is SEHNR and CDR2 is FQNEAQ (reference sequence). This CDR3 comprises 16 residues. The CDR3 sequence is CAGSSVPGVSNEKLFF. In nucleotides, the CDR3 is TGTGCCGGCAGCTCCGTCCCAGGGGTTAGTAATGAAAAACTGTTTTTT. The variable domain in full, with the rest retrieved from reference TRBV7-9 and TRBJ1-4, is DTGVSQNPRHKITKRGQNVTFRCDPISEHNRLYWYRQTLGQGPEFLTYFQNEAQLEKSRLLSDRFSAERPKGSFSTLEIQRTEQGDSAMYLCAGSSVPGVSNEKLFFGSGTQLSVL.

This clonotype came up many times. The chain employs TRBV4-1 and TRBJ1-6; D is ambiguous. The CDR3 contains 13 residues. V shed 1 base and J shed 9 bases, with 7 bases lying between them. The V gene's germline CDR1 is MGHRA and CDR2 YSYEKL. CDR3 region: CASSQVYGSPLHF. Written as DNA, the CDR3 is TGCGCCAGCAGCCAAGTGTACGGTTCACCCCTCCACTTT.

This clonotype was seen a few times. This may arise from a read error, as a much more abundant clone is one base away. The V call is TRBV12-3 or TRBV12-4, the J call TRBJ2-7; TRBD1 matches at 10 bases. CDR3 length: 13 residues. Germline trimming cut 5 bases from V and 4 bases from J; bases unmatched to any gene: 2. The CDR3 DNA sequence: TGTGCCAGCAGTGGGACAGGGGTTTACGAGCAGTACTTC. Protein product: CASSGTGVYEQYF.

As regards this clonotype: This sequence may be a read error, since a much larger clone differs from it by one base. The chain combines TRBV12-3 or TRBV12-4 with TRBJ1-5; D gene unclear. This CDR3 contains 13 residues. The V gene lost 7 bases and the J gene lost 10 bases, with 17 bases spanning the gap. In nucleotides, the CDR3 is TGTGCCAGCACCTCGGGATCCCCGGGTCCCCAGCATTTT. This encodes CASTSGSPGPQHF.

This clonotype was counted ten times or more. This chain joins TRBV13 and TRBJ2-1, with 7 bases that match TRBD1. Germline CDR1 and CDR2: PRHDT and FYEKMQ (reference sequence). After removal of 3 bases from V and 2 bases from J, the junction contained 7 bases not matched to a gene. There are 16 residues in the CDR3. This chain's CDR3 is CASSFFRDRAYNEQFF. The CDR3 DNA is TGTGCCAGCAGCTTTTTTCGGGACAGAGCCTACAATGAGCAGTTCTTC.

This clonotype was counted ten times or more. The chain links TRBV27 to TRBJ2-7; 11 nucleotides line up with TRBD2. J was trimmed by 4 bases and V by 7 bases; bases with no gene match: 6. The length of the CDR3 is 14 residues. Germline CDR1 and CDR2: MNHEY and SMNVEV (reference sequence). The CDR3 is CASKLAGEWYEQYF. In DNA, the CDR3 is TGTGCCAGCAAACTAGCGGGAGAATGGTACGAGCAGTACTTC.

For this clonotype: The CDR3 does not end in the conserved phenylalanine or tryptophan, so this is likely a read error. The chain joins TRBV7-2 to TRBJ1-5; TRBD1 agrees at 7 bases. The CDR3 loop spans 15 amino acids. V gave up 5 bases and J gave up 4 bases; unmatched junction bases: 8. CDR1 and CDR2 from the germline V gene are SGHTA and FQGNSA. This chain's CDR3 is CASSRGGGRNQPQHL. CDR3 nucleotide sequence: TGTGCCAGCAGCCGAGGAGGGGGCAGGAATCAGCCCCAGCATCTT.